This T cell receptor (beta chain) was captured in a study of T cells in localized non-small cell lung cancer. As concerns this clone: Antigen unknown.

TCRdb's table, derived via immunoSEQ multiplex PCR, lists solely in-frame clones and lacks some. Among approximately 30,000 clones listed, approximately 90% were seen once. General study points: Adjacent lung was found to contain a median approximately 60 of the top 100 tumor clones.

The TCR was taken from a woman aged 18-55 years with stage I lung adenocarcinoma. Sequencing used peripheral blood, obtained before any cancer treatment.

The CDR3 spells CASSPRDRGLTEAFF. The CDR3 DNA reads TGTGCCAGCAGTCCCCGGGACAGGGGTTTGACTGAAGCTTTCTTT. This chain connects TRBV27 to TRBJ1-1; 10 bases align to TRBD1. The CDR3 covers 15 residues. The trim removed 5 bases at V and 5 bases at J, leaving 8 bases unmatched. Germline V CDR1 and CDR2: MNHEY, SMNVEV (reference sequence).